The table lists the clone carrying this TCR beta chain with a few counts. No antigen is known for it. This specimen belongs to a study of T-cell memory formation after mild COVID-19. Study results and caveats: Later expanders leaned toward CD4+, whereas clones contracting from day 15 to 85 were balanced CD4/CD8.

TCRdb processed the 5' RACE reads anew with MiXCR; each CDR3 protein has one entry. The sample shows about 440,000 distinct CDR3 sequences, about 20% of them seen only once. CDR3 length equals 15 residues. V was pared by 4 bases and J by 5 bases, with 8 bases of the junction left unmatched. CDR1 is SGHRS, CDR2 YFSETQ, per germline. The TCR was taken from an adult woman who had mild COVID-19 (a few samples of this study predate the infection). Cell type and time point are not known. The sample consisted of PBMCs or a T cell subset sorted from them (not recorded which). The chain employs TRBV5-1 and TRBJ2-7; 11 bases match TRBD1. The CDR3 region has the DNA TGCGCCAGCAGCCCCCGTGGACAGGGGGCTGACGAGCAGTACTTC. Translating gives CASSPRGQGADEQYF.